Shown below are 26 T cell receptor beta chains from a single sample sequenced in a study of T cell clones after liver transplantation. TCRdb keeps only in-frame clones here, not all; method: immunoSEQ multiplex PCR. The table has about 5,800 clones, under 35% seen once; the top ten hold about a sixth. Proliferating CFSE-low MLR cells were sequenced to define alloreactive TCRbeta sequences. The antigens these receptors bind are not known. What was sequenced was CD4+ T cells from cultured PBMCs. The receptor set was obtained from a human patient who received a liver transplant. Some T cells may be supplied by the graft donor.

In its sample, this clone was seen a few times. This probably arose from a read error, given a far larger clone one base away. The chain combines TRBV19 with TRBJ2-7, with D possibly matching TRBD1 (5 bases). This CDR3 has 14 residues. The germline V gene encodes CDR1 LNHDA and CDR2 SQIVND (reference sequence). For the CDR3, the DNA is TGTGCCATTAGTAGGACAAACTATTACTACGAGCAGTACTTC. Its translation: CAISRTNYYYEQYF.

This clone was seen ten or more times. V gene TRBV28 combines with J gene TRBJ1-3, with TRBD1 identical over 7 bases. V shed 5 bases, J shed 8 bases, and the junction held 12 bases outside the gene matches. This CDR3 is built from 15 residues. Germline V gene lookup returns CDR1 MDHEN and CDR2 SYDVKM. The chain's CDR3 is CASSARTGWGYTIYF. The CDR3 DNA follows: TGTGCCAGCAGTGCCCGGACAGGTTGGGGGTACACCATATATTTT.

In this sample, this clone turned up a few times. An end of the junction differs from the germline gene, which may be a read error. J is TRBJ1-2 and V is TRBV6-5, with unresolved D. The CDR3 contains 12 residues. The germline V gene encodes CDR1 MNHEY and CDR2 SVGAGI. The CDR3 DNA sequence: TGTGCCATCAGTGAAACTGGGGATGGCTACACCTTC. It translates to CAISETGDGYTF.

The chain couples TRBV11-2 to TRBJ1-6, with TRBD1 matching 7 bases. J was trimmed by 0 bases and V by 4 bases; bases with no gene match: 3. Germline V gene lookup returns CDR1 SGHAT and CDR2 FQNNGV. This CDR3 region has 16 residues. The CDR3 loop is CASSSDRSSYNSPLHF. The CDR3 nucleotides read TGTGCCAGCAGCTCGGACAGGAGCTCCTATAATTCACCCCTCCACTTT.

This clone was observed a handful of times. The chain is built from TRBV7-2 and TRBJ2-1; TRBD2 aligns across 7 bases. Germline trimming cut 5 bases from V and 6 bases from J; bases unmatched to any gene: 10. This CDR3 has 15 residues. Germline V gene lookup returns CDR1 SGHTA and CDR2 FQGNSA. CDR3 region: CASSTRGLVGNEQFF. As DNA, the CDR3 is TGTGCCAGCAGCACTAGAGGACTAGTTGGCAATGAGCAGTTCTTC.

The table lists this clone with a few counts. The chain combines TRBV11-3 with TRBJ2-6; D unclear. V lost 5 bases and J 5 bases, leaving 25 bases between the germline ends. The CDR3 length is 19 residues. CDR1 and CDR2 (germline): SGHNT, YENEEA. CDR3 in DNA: TGTGCCAGCAGCATTCCTTCCGATCTCGACAAAAGTCGGGCCAACGTCCTGACTTTC. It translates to CASSIPSDLDKSRANVLTF.

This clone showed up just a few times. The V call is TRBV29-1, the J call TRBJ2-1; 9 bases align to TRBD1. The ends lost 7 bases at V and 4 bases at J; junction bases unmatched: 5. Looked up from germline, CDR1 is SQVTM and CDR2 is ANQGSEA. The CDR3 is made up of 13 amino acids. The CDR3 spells CSATGTGYNEQFF. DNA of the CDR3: TGCAGCGCCACCGGGACAGGGTACAATGAGCAGTTCTTC.

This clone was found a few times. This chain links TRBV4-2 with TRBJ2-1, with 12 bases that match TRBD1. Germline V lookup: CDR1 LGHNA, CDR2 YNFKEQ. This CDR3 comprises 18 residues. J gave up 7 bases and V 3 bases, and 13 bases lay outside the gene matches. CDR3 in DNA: TGTGCCAGCAGCCATCGGACGGGACGGGACAGGGGGCTGAATGAGCAGTTCTTC. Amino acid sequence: CASSHRTGRDRGLNEQFF.

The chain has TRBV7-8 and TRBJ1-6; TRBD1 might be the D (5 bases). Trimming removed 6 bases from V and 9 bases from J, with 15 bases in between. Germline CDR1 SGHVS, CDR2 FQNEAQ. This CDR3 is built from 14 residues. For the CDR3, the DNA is TGTGCCAGCAGGACGACAGACGCGAGTTCACCCCTCCACTTT. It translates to CASRTTDASSPLHF.

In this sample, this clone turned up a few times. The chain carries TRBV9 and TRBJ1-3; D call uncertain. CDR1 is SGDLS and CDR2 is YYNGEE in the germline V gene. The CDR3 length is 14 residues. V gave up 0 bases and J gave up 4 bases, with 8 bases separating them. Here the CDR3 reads CASSVDGLGNTIYF. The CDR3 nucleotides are TGTGCCAGCAGCGTAGATGGGTTAGGAAACACCATATATTTT.

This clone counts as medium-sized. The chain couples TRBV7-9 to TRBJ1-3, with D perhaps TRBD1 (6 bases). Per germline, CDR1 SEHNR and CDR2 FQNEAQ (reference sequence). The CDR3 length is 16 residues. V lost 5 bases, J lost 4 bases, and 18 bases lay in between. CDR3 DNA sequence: TGTGCCAGCAGCCCCCCGACAGGCAACCCCGGAAACACCATATATTTT. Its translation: CASSPPTGNPGNTIYF. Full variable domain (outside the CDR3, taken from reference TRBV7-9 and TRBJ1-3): DTGVSQNPRHKITKRGQNVTFRCDPISEHNRLYWYRQTLGQGPEFLTYFQNEAQLEKSRLLSDRFSAERPKGSFSTLEIQRTEQGDSAMYLCASSPPTGNPGNTIYFGEGSWLTVV.

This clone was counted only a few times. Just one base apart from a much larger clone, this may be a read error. The CDR3, as DNA: TGCCCCAGCAGCTTGGAGCTAGCGGGGGCCTACGAGCAGTACTTC. It yields the protein CPSSLELAGAYEQYF. The V call is TRBV5-1, the J call TRBJ2-7; TRBD2 matches 10 bases. Germline CDR1 and CDR2: SGHRS and YFSETQ. The CDR3 is 15 amino acids.

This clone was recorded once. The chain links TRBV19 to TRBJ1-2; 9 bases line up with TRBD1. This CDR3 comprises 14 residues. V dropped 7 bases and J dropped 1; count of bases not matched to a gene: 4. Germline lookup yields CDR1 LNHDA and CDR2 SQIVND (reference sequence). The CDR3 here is CASIRTGDNYGYTF. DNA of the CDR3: TGTGCCAGTATCCGGACAGGGGATAACTATGGCTACACCTTC.

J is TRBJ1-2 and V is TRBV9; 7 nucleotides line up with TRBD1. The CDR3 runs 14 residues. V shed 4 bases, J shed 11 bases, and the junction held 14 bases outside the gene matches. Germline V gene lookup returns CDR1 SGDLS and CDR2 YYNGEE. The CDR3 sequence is CASSPNHGTALYTF. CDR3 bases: TGTGCCAGCAGCCCCAACCATGGGACAGCCCTTTACACCTTC.

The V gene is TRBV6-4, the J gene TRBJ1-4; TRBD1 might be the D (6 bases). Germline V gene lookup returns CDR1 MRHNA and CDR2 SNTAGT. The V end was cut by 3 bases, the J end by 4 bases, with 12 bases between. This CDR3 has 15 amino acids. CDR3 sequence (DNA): TGTGCCAGCAGTGAATACGACAGGATTAATGAAAAACTGTTTTTT. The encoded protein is CASSEYDRINEKLFF.

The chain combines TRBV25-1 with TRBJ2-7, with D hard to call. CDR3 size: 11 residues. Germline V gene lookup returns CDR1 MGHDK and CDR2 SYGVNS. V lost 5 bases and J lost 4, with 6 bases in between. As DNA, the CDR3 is TGTGCCAGCAGTCGCCTTTACGAGCAGTACTTC. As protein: CASSRLYEQYF.

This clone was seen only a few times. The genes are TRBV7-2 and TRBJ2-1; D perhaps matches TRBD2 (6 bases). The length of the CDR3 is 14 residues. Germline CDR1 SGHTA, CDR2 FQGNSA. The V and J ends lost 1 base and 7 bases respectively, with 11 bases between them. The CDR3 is CASSLGNSGNEQFF. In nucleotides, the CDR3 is TGTGCCAGCAGCTTAGGAAATAGCGGTAATGAGCAGTTCTTC.

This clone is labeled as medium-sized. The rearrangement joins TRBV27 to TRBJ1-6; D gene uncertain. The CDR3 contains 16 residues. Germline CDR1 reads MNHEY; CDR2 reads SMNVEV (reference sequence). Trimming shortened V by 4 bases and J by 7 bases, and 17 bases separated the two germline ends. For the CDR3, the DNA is TGTGCCAGCAGTTCCCCGGGTGAGGGTTTAAATTCACCCCTCCACTTT. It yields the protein CASSSPGEGLNSPLHF.

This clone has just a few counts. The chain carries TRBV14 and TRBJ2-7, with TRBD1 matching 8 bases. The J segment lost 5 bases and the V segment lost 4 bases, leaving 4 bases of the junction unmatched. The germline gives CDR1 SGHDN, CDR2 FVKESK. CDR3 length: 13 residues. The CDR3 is CASSPRTGNEQYF. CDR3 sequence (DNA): TGTGCCAGCAGCCCCAGGACAGGGAACGAGCAGTACTTC.

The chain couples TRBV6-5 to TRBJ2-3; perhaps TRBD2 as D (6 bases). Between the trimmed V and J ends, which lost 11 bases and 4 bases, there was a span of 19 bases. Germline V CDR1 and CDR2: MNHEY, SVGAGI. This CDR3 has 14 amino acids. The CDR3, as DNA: TGTGCCTCTGCTCCGCGGGGAGACGCAGATACGCAGTATTTT. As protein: CASAPRGDADTQYF.

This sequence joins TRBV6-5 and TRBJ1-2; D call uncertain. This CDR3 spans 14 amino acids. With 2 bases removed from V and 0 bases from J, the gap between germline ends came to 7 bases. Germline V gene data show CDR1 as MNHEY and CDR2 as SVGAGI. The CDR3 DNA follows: TGTGCCAGCAGTTACACTTCAGCTAACTATGGCTACACCTTC. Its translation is CASSYTSANYGYTF.

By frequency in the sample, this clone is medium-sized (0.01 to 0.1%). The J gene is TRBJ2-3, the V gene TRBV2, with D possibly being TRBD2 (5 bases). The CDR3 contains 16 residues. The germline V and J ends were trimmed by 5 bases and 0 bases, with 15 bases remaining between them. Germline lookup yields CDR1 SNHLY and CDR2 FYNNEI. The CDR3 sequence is CASSLLAATSTDTQYF. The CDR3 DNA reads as TGTGCCAGCAGTCTCCTAGCAGCGACTAGCACAGATACGCAGTATTTT.

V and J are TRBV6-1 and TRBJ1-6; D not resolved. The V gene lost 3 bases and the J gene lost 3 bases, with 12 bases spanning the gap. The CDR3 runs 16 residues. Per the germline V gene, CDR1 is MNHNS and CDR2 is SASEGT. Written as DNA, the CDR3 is TGTGCCAGCAGTGAGGGTGGTGGTTACTATAATTCACCCCTCCACTTT. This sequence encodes CASSEGGGYYNSPLHF.

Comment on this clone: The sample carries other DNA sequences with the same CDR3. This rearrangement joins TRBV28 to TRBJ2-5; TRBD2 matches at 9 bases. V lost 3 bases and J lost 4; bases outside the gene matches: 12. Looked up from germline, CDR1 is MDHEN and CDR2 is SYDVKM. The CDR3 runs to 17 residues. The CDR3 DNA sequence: TGTGCCAGCAGTTTCGGCGGGGGGGCGGGGGTCCGAGAGACCCAGTACTTC. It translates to CASSFGGGAGVRETQYF.

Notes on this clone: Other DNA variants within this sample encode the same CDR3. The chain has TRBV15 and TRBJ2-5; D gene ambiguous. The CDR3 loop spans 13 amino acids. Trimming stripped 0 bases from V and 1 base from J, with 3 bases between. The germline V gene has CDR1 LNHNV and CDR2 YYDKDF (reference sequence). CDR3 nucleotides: TGTGCCACCAGCAGAGATAGCCAAGAGACCCAGTACTTC. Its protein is CATSRDSQETQYF.

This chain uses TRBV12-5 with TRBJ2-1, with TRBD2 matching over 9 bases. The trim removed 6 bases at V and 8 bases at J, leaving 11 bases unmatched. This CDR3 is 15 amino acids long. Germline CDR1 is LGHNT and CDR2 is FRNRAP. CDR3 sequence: CASGNSGSHLDEQFF. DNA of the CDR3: TGTGCTAGTGGAAATAGCGGGAGTCATCTGGATGAGCAGTTCTTC. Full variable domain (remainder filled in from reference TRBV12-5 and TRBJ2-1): DARVTQTPRHKVTEMGQEVTMRCQPILGHNTVFWYRQTMMQGLELLAYFRNRAPLDDSGMPKDRFSAEMPDATLATLKIQPSEPRDSAVYFCASGNSGSHLDEQFFGPGTRLTVL.